The 27 T cell receptor beta chains given below trace back to one sample, sequenced in a study of beta chain features in type 1 diabetes. The isolated RNA, all of it, was reverse transcribed, so expressed TCRB transcripts were what got sequenced. The repertoire was sequenced with immunoSEQ multiplex PCR; TCRdb's copy has only in-frame clones and lacks some. The sample lists 300,000 to 400,000 clones, roughly 8% occurring once. Sequenced input: central memory CD4+ T cells from blood. The receptor source for this set is a woman aged 18 to 35 in good health.

The V call is TRBV7-8, the J call TRBJ2-3; no firm D call. V was cut by 2 bases and J by 2 bases, with 14 bases left in between. Germline V gene data show CDR1 as SGHVS and CDR2 as FQNEAQ. The CDR3 has 16 residues. CDR3: CASSLRASTDTDTQYF. CDR3 nucleotides: TGTGCCAGCAGCTTAAGGGCAAGCACTGACACAGATACGCAGTATTTT. The whole variable domain, remainder taken from reference TRBV7-8 and TRBJ2-3, is GAGVSQSPRYKVAKRGQDVALRCDPISGHVSLFWYQQALGQGPEFLTYFQNEAQLDKSGLPSDRFFAERPEGSVSTLKIQRTQQEDSAVYLCASSLRASTDTDTQYFGPGTRLTVL.

This chain uses TRBV28 with TRBJ2-6; no clear D gene. V lost 1 base and J 4 bases, leaving 8 bases between the germline ends. The CDR3 totals 15 residues. CDR1 MDHEN and CDR2 SYDVKM come from the germline V gene. CDR3 nucleotide sequence: TGTGCCAGCAGTTTATCGGTCTCGGGGGCCAACGTCCTGACTTTC. This translates into CASSLSVSGANVLTF. Looking up the rest from reference TRBV28 and TRBJ2-6 gives the full variable domain: DVKVTQSSRYLVKRTGEKVFLECVQDMDHENMFWYRQDPGLGLRLIYFSYDVKMKEKGDIPEGYSVSREKKERFSLILESASTNQTSMYLCASSLSVSGANVLTFGAGSRLTVL.

V is TRBV7-9 and J is TRBJ2-1, with 7 bases aligning to TRBD1. The CDR3 runs 15 residues. After removal of 5 bases from V and 0 bases from J, the junction contained 4 bases not matched to a gene. The germline V gene encodes CDR1 SEHNR and CDR2 FQNEAQ (reference sequence). The CDR3 loop reads CASSRQGSSYNEQFF. CDR3 nucleotide sequence: TGTGCCAGCAGCCGACAGGGAAGCTCCTACAATGAGCAGTTCTTC.

The chain links TRBV7-2 to TRBJ2-7, with 11 bases fitting TRBD2. This CDR3 comprises 17 residues. The ends lost 2 bases at V and 2 bases at J; junction bases unmatched: 8. Germline CDR1 and CDR2: SGHTA and FQGNSA. The CDR3 DNA reads as TGTGCCAGCAGCTTAAGTTCGATGACTAGCGGGACCTACGAGCAGTACTTC. Its translation: CASSLSSMTSGTYEQYF.

The chain joins TRBV18 to TRBJ1-2; 11 bases are a match to TRBD1. This CDR3 spans 16 amino acids. The germline V gene has CDR1 KGHSH and CDR2 LQKENI. Losses at the gene ends were 4 bases for V and 3 bases for J; bases not matched to a gene: 7. The CDR3 DNA follows: TGTGCCAGCTCACGAGAAAGGACAGGGGGCCACTATGGCTACACCTTC. Translation gives CASSRERTGGHYGYTF.

This clone has a count of ten or more. The V and J genes are TRBV5-6 and TRBJ2-1, with 13 bases fitting TRBD2. Germline CDR1 is SGHDT and CDR2 is YYEEEE. The V segment lost 6 bases and the J segment 7 bases; nucleotides outside the gene matches: 4. The CDR3 loop spans 14 amino acids. The CDR3 protein is CASTLLAGGNEQFF. CDR3 in DNA: TGTGCCAGCACCCTACTAGCGGGAGGGAATGAGCAGTTCTTC.

This clone was counted a few times. Other DNA sequences from this sample encode an identical CDR3 as well. The rearrangement uses TRBV6-6 and TRBJ1-1; D possibly corresponds to TRBD1 (6 bases). Germline V gives CDR1 MNHNY, CDR2 SVGAGI (reference sequence). This CDR3 comprises 13 residues. V was pared by 6 bases and J by 4 bases, with 12 bases between. The CDR3 loop is CASSRGQATEAFF. CDR3 coding DNA: TGTGCCAGCAGCCGGGGACAAGCCACTGAAGCTTTCTTT.

This clone was observed a handful of times. The rearrangement links TRBV6-5 to TRBJ2-7, with 10 bases that match TRBD2. V dropped 9 bases and J dropped 2; count of bases not matched to a gene: 4. The CDR3 extends over 13 amino acids. Germline CDR1 and CDR2: MNHEY and SVGAGI. CDR3 loop: CARESGRAYEQYF. For the CDR3, the DNA is TGTGCCAGGGAAAGCGGGAGGGCCTACGAGCAGTACTTC.

This clone was found a few times. The V call is TRBV18, the J call TRBJ2-7; no firm D call. V was clipped by 3 bases and J by 6 bases, with 12 bases between them. CDR3 length: 13 amino acids. CDR1 and CDR2 (germline): KGHSH, LQKENI. In nucleotides, the CDR3 is TGTGCCAGCTCACCTTCCGTACTCCTCGAGCAGTACTTC. Translation: CASSPSVLLEQYF. Variable domain in full (rest from reference TRBV18 and TRBJ2-7): NAGVMQNPRHLVRRRGQEARLRCSPMKGHSHVYWYRQLPEEGLKFMVYLQKENIIDESGMPKERFSAEFPKEGPSILRIQQVVRGDSAAYFCASSPSVLLEQYFGPGTRLTVT.

This clone was picked up a small number of times. The rearrangement joins TRBV2 to TRBJ2-5; D not resolved. CDR3 length equals 13 residues. V was cut by 3 bases and J by 3 bases, with 8 bases left in between. Germline assignment: CDR1 SNHLY and CDR2 FYNNEI. CDR3 DNA sequence: TGTGCCAGCAGTGAGGTACAAGAAGAGACCCAGTACTTC. This gives the protein CASSEVQEETQYF.

The table lists this clone with a few counts. The chain combines TRBV11-2 with TRBJ1-5, with D possibly TRBD1 on 5 matching bases. This CDR3 comprises 15 residues. Trimming removed 5 bases at V and 3 bases at J, with 14 bases between. The germline V gene has CDR1 SGHAT and CDR2 FQNNGV. The CDR3 DNA sequence: TGTGCCAGCAGCCTCACTACAGGCGACAATCAGCCCCAGCATTTT. Translated, it gives CASSLTTGDNQPQHF.

This clone occurred a few times. This chain joins TRBV6-5 and TRBJ2-1, with D maybe TRBD2 (6 bases). Deletions cut 2 bases from V and 3 bases from J, with 11 bases between. Germline V lookup: CDR1 MNHEY, CDR2 SVGAGI. There are 15 residues in the CDR3. DNA of the CDR3: TGTGCCAGCAGTTACCTGCGGGGAAACTACAATGAGCAGTTCTTC. Protein product: CASSYLRGNYNEQFF.

The rearrangement uses TRBV11-1 and TRBJ2-2, with D unresolved. From germline, CDR1 is SGHAT and CDR2 FQDESV (reference sequence). This CDR3 contains 14 residues. With 5 bases removed from V and 5 bases from J, the gap between germline ends came to 12 bases. The DNA of the CDR3 is TGTGCCAGCAGCCCCTCGCTGAGAACCGGGGAGCTGTTTTTT. Protein sequence: CASSPSLRTGELFF.

This clone was counted a few times. The chain recombines TRBV11-2 with TRBJ1-1; perhaps TRBD1 as D (6 bases). With 3 bases removed from V and 3 bases from J, the gap between germline ends came to 8 bases. CDR3 size: 13 residues. CDR1 and CDR2 from the germline V gene are SGHAT and FQNNGV. CDR3 amino acids: CASSFRQDTEAFF. The CDR3 coding sequence is TGTGCCAGCAGCTTTCGACAGGACACTGAAGCTTTCTTT.

The chain couples TRBV20-1 to TRBJ1-2; no definite D call. Germline V gene lookup returns CDR1 DFQATT and CDR2 SNEGSKA (reference sequence). The CDR3 extends over 10 amino acids. Trimming stripped 5 bases from V and 7 bases from J, with 8 bases between. This CDR3 is CSARTGGYTF. CDR3 nucleotides: TGCAGTGCTCGGACGGGTGGCTACACCTTC.

The V and J genes are TRBV5-4 and TRBJ2-1; TRBD1 matches 9 bases. The CDR3 has 16 amino acids. The germline V gene has CDR1 SGHNT and CDR2 YYREEE (reference sequence). V gave up 5 bases and J gave up 4 bases; unmatched junction bases: 10. This chain's CDR3 is CASSLSGTGSYNEQFF. Written as DNA, the CDR3 is TGTGCCAGCAGTTTGTCCGGGACAGGGAGTTACAATGAGCAGTTCTTC.

V usage is TRBV18 and J usage is TRBJ1-1; a weak D match, TRBD1 (5 bases). Germline V gene sequence: CDR1 KGHSH, CDR2 LQKENI. The ends were cut back, 5 bases at V and 0 bases at J, with 7 bases in the middle. The CDR3 sequence is 13 residues long. CDR3: CASSGTVNTEAFF. For the CDR3, the DNA is TGTGCCAGCTCAGGGACGGTGAACACTGAAGCTTTCTTT.

This clone turned up a few times. The CDR3 spells CASSQDSRSSGANVLTF. The CDR3 DNA reads TGTGCCAGCAGCCAAGATTCTCGAAGCTCTGGGGCCAACGTCCTGACTTTC. The gene calls are TRBV5-4 and TRBJ2-6; no clear D. V gave up 4 bases and J gave up 0 bases, with 14 bases separating them. From germline, CDR1 is SGHNT and CDR2 YYREEE (reference sequence). The CDR3 is made up of 17 amino acids.

The V call is TRBV6-6, the J call TRBJ2-3; 7 nucleotides match TRBD2. Germline V gene sequence: CDR1 MNHNY, CDR2 SVGAGI (reference sequence). With 8 bases clipped from V and 2 bases from J, the junction kept 7 bases outside the gene matches. The CDR3 is made up of 14 amino acids. CDR3 nucleotides: TGTGCCAGCGCCATCCAGCGGGACACAGATACGCAGTATTTT. Its protein product is CASAIQRDTDTQYF.

This clone has a handful of counts. The chain carries TRBV7-2 and TRBJ1-2, with D possibly TRBD1 on 5 matching bases. This CDR3 contains 16 residues. Trimming took 1 base from V and 7 from J, leaving 19 bases between them. CDR1 SGHTA and CDR2 FQGNSA come from the germline V gene. The CDR3 sequence: CASSLEGPRARGGYTF. CDR3 nucleotide sequence: TGTGCCAGCAGCTTAGAGGGACCGCGAGCTAGGGGTGGCTACACCTTC.

A single count supports this clone. This chain connects TRBV4-3 to TRBJ2-2; D is uncertain. Trimming shortened V by 4 bases and J by 0 bases, and 12 bases separated the two germline ends. The CDR3 consists of 16 residues. Germline values: CDR1 LGHNA, CDR2 YSLEER. CDR3: CASSLTRVSNTGELFF. In nucleotides, the CDR3 is TGCGCCAGCAGCCTGACCCGGGTCTCGAACACCGGGGAGCTGTTTTTT.

Comment on this clone: Other DNA sequences within the sample encode an identical CDR3. The chain carries TRBV5-4 and TRBJ2-3, with D unresolved. Germline-derived CDR1 and CDR2 are SGHNT and YYREEE (reference sequence). The CDR3 has 14 amino acids. Trimming removed 5 bases at V and 1 base at J, with 11 bases between. CDR3 sequence reads: CASSSGLGTDTQYF. DNA for the CDR3: TGTGCCAGCAGTTCTGGTCTGGGCACAGATACGCAGTATTTT.

This clone was seen a few times. This chain links TRBV5-1 with TRBJ2-2, with D hard to call. The germline V gene has CDR1 SGHRS and CDR2 YFSETQ. The germline V and J ends were trimmed by 0 bases and 0 bases, with 6 bases remaining between them. The CDR3 runs 15 residues. This chain's CDR3 is CASSLAFTNTGELFF. In nucleotides, the CDR3 is TGCGCCAGCAGCTTGGCGTTCACGAACACCGGGGAGCTGTTTTTT.

The chain combines TRBV28 with TRBJ2-1; possibly TRBD1 or TRBD2 for D (5 bases each). Trimming stripped 8 bases from V and 4 bases from J, with 15 bases between. In germline, CDR1 is MDHEN, CDR2 SYDVKM. The CDR3 consists of 14 residues. The CDR3 is CASSTRDRYNEQFF. DNA for the CDR3: TGTGCCAGCTCGACCCGGGACCGGTACAATGAGCAGTTCTTC. The full variable domain, in which reference TRBV28 and TRBJ2-1 provide the parts outside the CDR3, is DVKVTQSSRYLVKRTGEKVFLECVQDMDHENMFWYRQDPGLGLRLIYFSYDVKMKEKGDIPEGYSVSREKKERFSLILESASTNQTSMYLCASSTRDRYNEQFFGPGTRLTVL.

This clone came up a few times. V is TRBV5-6 and J is TRBJ2-1; 8 nucleotides align to TRBD2. Germline assignment: CDR1 SGHDT and CDR2 YYEEEE. CDR3 length: 16 amino acids. Trimming took 4 bases from V and 6 from J; bases not matched to a gene: 12. Here the CDR3 DNA reads TGTGCCAGCAGCGGAGTTGGGCTAGCGGGTGGCAATGAGCAGTTCTTC. Translation: CASSGVGLAGGNEQFF.

This clone was seen repeatedly, ten times or more. The CDR3 region is CATHRDNLYEQYF. The DNA for the CDR3 is TGTGCCACTCACCGGGACAATCTCTACGAGCAGTACTTC. The V and J genes are TRBV28 and TRBJ2-7; a weak D match, TRBD1 (6 bases). Trimming took 10 bases from V and 3 from J, leaving 16 bases between them. The CDR3 extends over 13 amino acids. Germline lookup yields CDR1 MDHEN and CDR2 SYDVKM.

This clone was observed a handful of times. The chain couples TRBV11-2 to TRBJ2-1, with 16 bases identical to TRBD2. V gave up 4 bases and J gave up 10 bases; unmatched junction bases: 7. CDR3 length equals 16 residues. Germline CDR1 and CDR2: SGHAT and FQNNGV. The CDR3 is CASSYNPGLAGGEQFF. The CDR3, as DNA: TGTGCCAGCAGCTACAACCCGGGACTAGCGGGAGGGGAGCAGTTCTTC.